These 23 T cell receptor beta chains came from one sample sequenced in a study of T cell responses to AZD1222 COVID-19 vaccine. Sequenced by immunoSEQ multiplex PCR; TCRdb stores in-frame clones only, minus some. The sample shows tens of thousands of clones, roughly 90% of them seen only once. Sample: peripheral blood, taken 28 days after the second AZD1222 dose. The receptors come from an adult who received the AZD1222 COVID-19 vaccine.

The chain recombines TRBV5-6 with TRBJ1-5; perhaps TRBD1 as D (6 bases). The V end was cut by 0 bases, the J end by 3 bases, with 16 bases between. The CDR3 loop spans 17 amino acids. Germline CDR1 reads SGHDT; CDR2 reads YYEEEE. DNA for the CDR3: TGTGCCAGCAGCTTGGCCTGGTGGGACATTCCCAATCAGCCCCAGCATTTT. Translating gives CASSLAWWDIPNQPQHF.

In DNA, the CDR3 is TGTGCCAGCAGCTTAATGGGGACCCCTCAGTTGGAGACCCAGTACTTC. Translating gives CASSLMGTPQLETQYF. V and J are TRBV7-7 and TRBJ2-5; either TRBD1 or TRBD2 may supply D (5 bases each). The germline V gene has CDR1 SSHAT and CDR2 FNYEAQ (reference sequence). The CDR3 length is 16 residues. With 2 bases removed from V and 5 bases from J, the gap between germline ends came to 18 bases. Based on the CDR3 plus reference TRBV7-7 and TRBJ2-5, the full variable domain is GAGVSQSPRYKVTKRGQDVTLRCDPISSHATLYWYQQALGQGPEFLTYFNYEAQPDKSGLPSDRFSAERPEGSISTLTIQRTEQRDSAMYRCASSLMGTPQLETQYFGPGTRLLVL.

The chain carries TRBV20-1 and TRBJ2-7; a weak D match, TRBD1 (5 bases). Deletions cut 7 bases from V and 3 bases from J, with 10 bases between. Germline V gene lookup returns CDR1 DFQATT and CDR2 SNEGSKA (reference sequence). The CDR3 length is 11 residues. Here the CDR3 DNA reads TGCAGTGGCCTTGACAGCTACGAGCAGTACTTC. Amino acid sequence: CSGLDSYEQYF.

J is TRBJ2-1 and V is TRBV5-1, with TRBD1 matching over 8 bases. V was clipped by 7 bases and J by 12 bases; unmatched bases: 12. Germline V CDR1 and CDR2: SGHRS, YFSETQ. This CDR3 is built from 13 residues. DNA of the CDR3: TGCGCCAGCCAGCTGGAGGACAGGGCGGTGCAGTTCTTC. It specifies CASQLEDRAVQFF.

The chain is built from TRBV6-5 and TRBJ2-2; D might be TRBD2 (6 bases). The ends were cut back, 6 bases at V and 4 bases at J, with 9 bases in the middle. This CDR3 comprises 13 residues. Germline V gene lookup returns CDR1 MNHEY and CDR2 SVGAGI. Here the CDR3 reads CASRRLGTGELFF. Here the CDR3 DNA reads TGTGCCAGCAGGCGACTAGGCACCGGGGAGCTGTTTTTT.

The chain carries TRBV28 and TRBJ2-7; tentative D call: TRBD2 (7 bases). Trimming stripped 11 bases from V and 0 bases from J, with 17 bases between. CDR1 and CDR2 from the germline V gene are MDHEN and SYDVKM. The CDR3 is 14 residues long. Here the CDR3 DNA reads TGTGCCGGAAGGGGCGGGGGCAGCTCCTACGAGCAGTACTTC. Translated, it gives CAGRGGGSSYEQYF.

The chain has TRBV12-5 and TRBJ1-2; TRBD1 matches 9 bases. This CDR3 comprises 17 residues. Germline V gives CDR1 LGHNT, CDR2 FRNRAP. Germline trimming cut 8 bases from V and 3 bases from J; bases unmatched to any gene: 16. CDR3 nucleotides: TGTGCTAGTACTCGCAACAGGGGGCTCGTGTTCGACTATGGCTACACCTTC. Its protein product is CASTRNRGLVFDYGYTF.

The chain joins TRBV25-1 to TRBJ1-3; no clear D. Trimming removed 4 bases from V and 4 bases from J, with 5 bases in between. Germline V gene sequence: CDR1 MGHDK, CDR2 SYGVNS. The CDR3 is 12 residues long. CDR3: CASSVGGNTIYF. CDR3 in DNA: TGTGCCAGCAGTGTCGGGGGAAACACCATATATTTT.

V is TRBV6-2 or TRBV6-3 and J is TRBJ2-7; D is unclear. CDR3 length equals 15 residues. V lost 5 bases and J 9 bases, leaving 23 bases between the germline ends. Germline CDR1 and CDR2: MNHEY and SVGEGT. The CDR3 DNA reads as TGTGCCAGCAGTGCCTCGACACGCAGTACGAGCAGGCAGTACTTC. Translated: CASSASTRSTSRQYF.

The CDR3 is CASSQKAGDAGLAVYYEQYF. The CDR3 DNA follows: TGCGCCAGCAGCCAAAAAGCCGGAGACGCCGGACTAGCGGTATACTACGAGCAGTACTTC. The V and J genes are TRBV4-1 and TRBJ2-7, with 10 bases that match TRBD2. The V gene end was trimmed by 2 bases and the J gene end by 3 bases; junction bases not matched to a gene: 19. This CDR3 spans 20 amino acids. The germline V gene has CDR1 MGHRA and CDR2 YSYEKL.

Note on this clone: The junction differs from germline at one of its ends, possibly a read error. The chain is built from TRBV7-2 and TRBJ2-1; 14 positions agree with TRBD2. The CDR3 is 15 residues long. Germline lookup yields CDR1 SGHTA and CDR2 FQGNSA. The CDR3 reads CASSPGLAGAGHGVF. CDR3 DNA: TGTGCCAGCAGCCCGGGACTAGCGGGAGCTGGTCATGGGGTCTTC.

CDR3 amino acids: CASSPLGERVDGYTF. As DNA, the CDR3 is TGTGCCAGCTCACCACTAGGGGAACGGGTGGATGGCTACACCTTC. The V gene is TRBV18, the J gene TRBJ1-2; D might be TRBD1 (5 bases). Between the trimmed V and J ends, which lost 1 base and 6 bases, there was a span of 15 bases. Germline V gene sequence: CDR1 KGHSH, CDR2 LQKENI. The CDR3 sequence is 15 residues long.

The V call is TRBV2, the J call TRBJ2-7; D is perhaps TRBD1 (6 bases). CDR1 and CDR2 from the germline V gene are SNHLY and FYNNEI. V lost 5 bases, J lost 2 bases, and 16 bases lay in between. The CDR3 contains 15 residues. The CDR3 nucleotides read TGTGCCAGCAGTCCTAGGGGGTTTATAACCTACGAGCAGTACTTC. This sequence encodes CASSPRGFITYEQYF.

The chain combines TRBV7-2 with TRBJ2-7; D gene ambiguous. This CDR3 contains 14 residues. Looked up from germline, CDR1 is SGHTA and CDR2 is FQGNSA. Trimming took off 5 bases at V and 3 bases at J, with 14 bases between the two ends. CDR3 loop: CASSEFSGLYEQYF. The DNA for the CDR3 is TGTGCCAGCAGCGAATTCTCCGGGCTCTACGAGCAGTACTTC.

This clone counts as medium-sized. The chain recombines TRBV28 with TRBJ1-5; TRBD1 agrees at 7 bases. The germline gives CDR1 MDHEN, CDR2 SYDVKM. The J segment lost 0 bases and the V segment lost 2 bases, leaving 4 bases of the junction unmatched. CDR3 length: 16 residues. The chain's CDR3 is CASSLRGQYSNQPQHF. The CDR3 DNA sequence: TGTGCCAGCAGTTTACGGGGACAGTATAGCAATCAGCCCCAGCATTTT.

The V call is TRBV15, the J call TRBJ1-4, with a weak D call TRBD1 (5 bases). Germline CDR1 reads LNHNV; CDR2 reads YYDKDF (reference sequence). This CDR3 comprises 15 residues. V was clipped by 0 bases and J by 2 bases, with 7 bases between them. CDR3 sequence: CATSRERGTNEKLFF. In nucleotides, the CDR3 is TGTGCCACCAGCAGAGAGCGGGGGACTAATGAAAAACTGTTTTTT.

The rearrangement uses TRBV4-2 and TRBJ1-2; TRBD1 might be the D (6 bases). The CDR3 has 14 amino acids. The germline V gene has CDR1 LGHNA and CDR2 YNFKEQ. Trimming shortened V by 5 bases and J by 4 bases, and 14 bases separated the two germline ends. The CDR3 DNA reads as TGTGCCAGCAGCTTTGGACAGACCCTCTATGGCTACACCTTC. Translation: CASSFGQTLYGYTF.

The chain carries TRBV29-1 and TRBJ1-3; the D gene is possibly TRBD1 (6 bases). V was pared by 3 bases and J by 0 bases, with 15 bases between. Germline-derived CDR1 and CDR2 are SQVTM and ANQGSEA. The CDR3 is 16 residues long. The DNA of the CDR3 is TGCAGCGTTGAGTCCGACAGGACAAACTCTGGAAACACCATATATTTT. It codes for CSVESDRTNSGNTIYF.

V usage is TRBV6-5 and J usage is TRBJ2-1, with TRBD2 matching over 9 bases. Trimming cost V 10 bases and J 2 bases; bases outside gene matches: 6. Per the germline V gene, CDR1 is MNHEY and CDR2 is SVGAGI. This CDR3 contains 14 residues. The chain's CDR3 is CATREREAYNEQFF. The DNA for the CDR3 is TGTGCCACCCGGGAGCGGGAGGCCTACAATGAGCAGTTCTTC.

This chain connects TRBV10-3 to TRBJ1-1; 10 bases match TRBD1. CDR3 size: 14 residues. The J segment lost 1 base and the V segment lost 5 bases, leaving 1 base of the junction unmatched. In germline, CDR1 is ENHRY, CDR2 SYGVKD. CDR3 residues: CAISRDRGNTEAFF. Here the CDR3 DNA reads TGTGCCATCAGTAGGGACAGGGGGAACACTGAAGCTTTCTTT.

CDR3 loop: CASSSLAGGRTDTQYF. CDR3 DNA: TGTGCCAGCAGCTCGCTAGCGGGAGGGCGCACAGATACGCAGTATTTT. The gene calls are TRBV11-2 and TRBJ2-3, with 12 bases matching TRBD2. After removal of 4 bases from V and 1 base from J, the junction contained 3 bases not matched to a gene. Germline loops: CDR1 SGHAT, CDR2 FQNNGV. The CDR3 totals 16 residues.

The V call is TRBV11-2, the J call TRBJ2-4; the D is unclear. CDR1 and CDR2 from the germline V gene are SGHAT and FQNNGV. This CDR3 contains 14 residues. V was clipped by 8 bases and J by 0 bases, with 11 bases between them. CDR3 region: CASQTLIAKNIQYF. DNA of the CDR3: TGTGCCAGCCAGACCCTTATAGCCAAAAACATTCAGTACTTC.

The V and J genes are TRBV29-1 and TRBJ1-2; possibly TRBD1 for D (6 bases). From germline, CDR1 is SQVTM and CDR2 ANQGSEA. This CDR3 has 12 amino acids. V was cut by 2 bases and J by 7 bases, with 11 bases left in between. The CDR3 loop is CSVERGDFGYTF. The CDR3 nucleotides read TGCAGCGTTGAAAGGGGGGATTTTGGCTACACCTTC. Together with reference TRBV29-1 and TRBJ1-2, the CDR3 gives the full variable domain: SAVISQKPSRDICQRGTSLTIQCQVDSQVTMMFWYRQQPGQSLTLIATANQGSEATYESGFVIDKFPISRPNLTFSTLTVSNMSPEDSSIYLCSVERGDFGYTFGSGTRLTVV.